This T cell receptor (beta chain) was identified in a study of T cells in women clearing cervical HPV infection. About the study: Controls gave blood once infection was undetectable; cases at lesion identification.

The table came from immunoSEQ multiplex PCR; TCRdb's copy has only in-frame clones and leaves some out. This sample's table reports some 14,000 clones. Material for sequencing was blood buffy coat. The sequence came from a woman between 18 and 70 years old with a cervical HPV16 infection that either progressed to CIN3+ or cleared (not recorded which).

The chain's CDR3 is CASSQASTDTQYF. The CDR3 bases that were read are TGTGCCAGCAGCCAGGCTAGCACAGATACG. This sequence joins TRBV5-6 and TRBJ2-3; D not resolved. The CDR3 goes on 3 residues after the read ends, and that part is filled in from the germline J gene. V was trimmed by 4 bases and J by 0 bases, leaving 6 bases between them. This CDR3 contains 13 residues. Germline CDR1 reads SGHDT; CDR2 reads YYEEEE.